Below, 22 T cell receptor beta chains from the same sample are listed, as sequenced in a study of blood T cell repertoires in COVID-19 (dated by TCRdb to 2018 to 2020). The method behind the library was the immunoSEQ multiplex PCR assay. TCRdb retrieved this table from immuneACCESS and kept in-frame rearrangements only. Not all clones are present; in checked studies, unresolved V genes account for under half, and no reason is known for the remainder. Across this sample there are 210,000 or so clones, with roughly four fifths seen only once. The top ten constitute over 9.5% of the sample. The source material was peripheral blood. Source of these receptors: a woman in her thirties or forties with acute or convalescent COVID-19.

CDR3 amino acids: CASSRNEQFF. CDR3 DNA sequence: TGTGCCAGCAGCAGAAATGAGCAGTTCTTC. The J gene is TRBJ2-1, the V gene TRBV25-1; no definite D call. The V end lost 6 bases, the J end lost 7 bases, and 4 bases lay between the germline ends. The CDR3 is made up of 10 amino acids. Germline V gives CDR1 MGHDK, CDR2 SYGVNS.

J is TRBJ2-2 and V is TRBV7-9; maybe TRBD2 (5 bases). This CDR3 comprises 15 residues. V was cut by 10 bases and J by 3 bases, with 18 bases left in between. Germline CDR1 is SEHNR and CDR2 is FQNEAQ (reference sequence). CDR3 bases: TGTGCCACAACGGACTCTTCGGGCGACACCGGGGAGCTGTTTTTT. Protein product: CATTDSSGDTGELFF.

The V call is TRBV21-1, the J call TRBJ2-7; the D call in the table, TRBD1, was not verified against the DNA. TRBV21-1 is tagged as a pseudogene. The CDR3 loop spans 18 amino acids. The CDR3 sequence: CASSKEVKRQGKTHEQYF. The CDR3 bases are TGTGCCAGCAGCAAAGAAGTCAAGAGGCAGGGGAAGACCCACGAGCAGTACTTC.

The chain joins TRBV9 to TRBJ1-2, with 9 bases matching TRBD1. This CDR3 has 13 amino acids. The germline gives CDR1 SGDLS, CDR2 YYNGEE. The V gene end was trimmed by 4 bases and the J gene end by 8 bases; junction bases not matched to a gene: 6. CDR3 nucleotides: TGTGCCAGCAGCCACCGGACAGGGGAAGGCTACACCTTC. Its translation: CASSHRTGEGYTF.

The chain carries TRBV27 and TRBJ2-3; 14 nucleotides agree with TRBD2. The length of the CDR3 is 16 residues. In germline, CDR1 is MNHEY, CDR2 SMNVEV (reference sequence). Trimming cost V 5 bases and J 1 base; bases outside gene matches: 2. The CDR3 DNA reads TGTGCCAGCAGTCAGGGACTAGCGGGGGGCACAGATACGCAGTATTTT. Its translation: CASSQGLAGGTDTQYF.

In regard to this clone: The sample carries other DNA sequences with the same CDR3. The chain combines TRBV7-2 with TRBJ2-7; 7 bases line up with TRBD1. Germline CDR1 is SGHTA and CDR2 is FQGNSA. The CDR3 has 14 amino acids. The J segment lost 4 bases and the V segment lost 1 base, leaving 4 bases of the junction unmatched. The CDR3 loop is CASSLDRGPYEQYF. The CDR3 DNA sequence: TGTGCCAGCAGCTTAGACAGGGGACCGTACGAGCAGTACTTC.

The chain employs TRBV6-2 or TRBV6-3 and TRBJ2-1; the D is unclear. This CDR3 spans 13 amino acids. Trimming pared 2 bases from V and 4 bases from J, leaving 6 bases between. Germline V lookup: CDR1 MNHEY, CDR2 SVGEGT. The CDR3 DNA sequence: TGTGCCAGCAGTTACGGTCGGTACAATGAGCAGTTCTTC. It specifies CASSYGRYNEQFF.

The chain has TRBV7-8 and TRBJ1-2; TRBD1 agrees at 7 bases. Germline V gives CDR1 SGHVS, CDR2 FQNEAQ. This CDR3 contains 14 residues. V gave up 5 bases and J gave up 4 bases; unmatched junction bases: 7. Here the CDR3 DNA reads TGTGCCAGCAGCGGCCGATGGACAGGCTATGGCTACACCTTC. Its translation is CASSGRWTGYGYTF.

This chain connects TRBV19 to TRBJ2-3; D might be TRBD2 (5 bases). The germline gives CDR1 LNHDA, CDR2 SQIVND (reference sequence). This CDR3 contains 14 residues. V lost 4 bases and J lost 1, with 9 bases in between. This CDR3 is CASSTISGTDTQYF. Here the CDR3 DNA reads TGTGCCAGTAGTACGATTAGCGGCACAGATACGCAGTATTTT.

The V gene is TRBV5-1, the J gene TRBJ1-1; 9 bases fit TRBD1. V lost 6 bases, J lost 1 base, and 13 bases stayed unmatched. Germline V lookup: CDR1 SGHRS, CDR2 YFSETQ. This CDR3 is built from 17 residues. The CDR3 reads CASTSLAPGQGNTEAFF. CDR3 sequence (DNA): TGCGCCAGCACCTCCTTGGCCCCGGGACAGGGGAACACTGAAGCTTTCTTT. The variable domain in full, completed from reference TRBV5-1 and TRBJ1-1, reads KAGVTQTPRYLIKTRGQQVTLSCSPISGHRSVSWYQQTPGQGLQFLFEYFSETQRNKGNFPGRFSGRQFSNSRSEMNVSTLELGDSALYLCASTSLAPGQGNTEAFFGQGTRLTVV.

This clone has only one observation. Additional DNA sequences in this sample encode the identical CDR3. The chain is built from TRBV7-2 and TRBJ2-5, with a possible D match to TRBD2 (7 bases). The CDR3 is 15 residues long. Trimming shortened V by 1 base and J by 3 bases, and 12 bases separated the two germline ends. Germline lookup yields CDR1 SGHTA and CDR2 FQGNSA. CDR3 sequence reads: CASSLGGLAEETQYF. The CDR3 nucleotides read TGTGCCAGCAGCTTAGGGGGGCTAGCGGAAGAGACCCAGTACTTC.

V is TRBV6-2 or TRBV6-3 and J is TRBJ2-2; D ambiguous. Deletions cut 5 bases from V and 6 bases from J, with 10 bases between. The CDR3 is made up of 13 amino acids. Germline loops: CDR1 MNHEY, CDR2 SVGEGT. The CDR3 loop is CASSEALAGELFF. Here the CDR3 DNA reads TGTGCCAGCAGTGAGGCGTTGGCCGGGGAGCTGTTTTTT.

This clone was observed a few times. The rearrangement joins TRBV7-8 to TRBJ2-7, with D tentatively TRBD1 (6 bases). The CDR3 runs 14 residues. Germline loops: CDR1 SGHVS, CDR2 FQNEAQ. The V end was cut by 5 bases, the J end by 3 bases, with 14 bases between. CDR3 bases: TGTGCCAGCAGCCTCTCCTACAGGGACTACGAGCAGTACTTC. The encoded protein is CASSLSYRDYEQYF.

The genes are TRBV3-1 (or the pseudogene TRBV3-2) and TRBJ2-7; no definite D call. The V end was cut by 5 bases, the J end by 3 bases, with 5 bases between. This CDR3 region has 11 residues. Germline V gene sequence: CDR1 LGHDT, CDR2 YNNKEL (reference sequence). CDR3 amino acids: CASSSYYEQYF. DNA of the CDR3: TGTGCCAGCAGCTCGTACTACGAGCAGTACTTC.

This chain links TRBV3-1 (or the pseudogene TRBV3-2) with TRBJ2-2; 10 bases align to TRBD2. Per the germline V gene, CDR1 is LGHDT and CDR2 is YNNKEL (reference sequence). Trimming removed 3 bases from V and 4 bases from J; junction bases left unmatched: 8. This CDR3 is built from 17 residues. The CDR3 sequence is CASSHRTSGTITGELFF. The CDR3 region has the DNA TGTGCCAGCAGCCATCGCACTAGCGGGACAATCACCGGGGAGCTGTTTTTT.

The chain employs TRBV5-1 and TRBJ2-2; 9 positions match TRBD1. The CDR3 is 16 amino acids. V trimming: 4 bases; J trimming: 0 bases; junction bases outside the gene matches: 4. The germline CDR1 and CDR2 sequences are SGHRS and YFSETQ. CDR3 in DNA: TGCGCCAGCAGCCCCACAGGGGGCGCGAACACCGGGGAGCTGTTTTTT. Residues: CASSPTGGANTGELFF.

The gene calls are TRBV5-4 and TRBJ2-7; maybe TRBD1 (6 bases). CDR3 length: 14 amino acids. V was cut by 2 bases and J by 4 bases, with 13 bases left in between. CDR1 is SGHNT, CDR2 YYREEE, per germline (reference sequence). CDR3 DNA: TGTGCCAGCAGCTTTAGGGGGAGAGGGTACGAGCAGTACTTC. It translates to CASSFRGRGYEQYF. Full variable domain (rest looked up from reference TRBV5-4 and TRBJ2-7): ETGVTQSPTHLIKTRGQQVTLRCSSQSGHNTVSWYQQALGQGPQFIFQYYREEENGRGNFPPRFSGLQFPNYSSELNVNALELDDSALYLCASSFRGRGYEQYFGPGTRLTVT.

The chain recombines TRBV6-5 with TRBJ1-1; unclear D gene. Germline V lookup: CDR1 MNHEY, CDR2 SVGAGI. This CDR3 region has 15 residues. V was trimmed by 11 bases and J by 1 base, leaving 20 bases between them. The CDR3 reads CAAAASPTRNTEAFF. The CDR3 nucleotides are TGTGCCGCCGCAGCGAGCCCAACGAGGAACACTGAAGCTTTCTTT.

This clone was seen only once. The genes are TRBV27 and TRBJ2-3, with TRBD2 identical over 13 bases. Trimming removed 5 bases from V and 2 bases from J; junction bases left unmatched: 4. The germline gives CDR1 MNHEY, CDR2 SMNVEV (reference sequence). The length of the CDR3 is 16 residues. In DNA, the CDR3 is TGTGCCAGCAGTAACGGGACTAGCGGGATCACAGATACGCAGTATTTT. Translating gives CASSNGTSGITDTQYF.

The CDR3 spells CASSSSGGSYNEQFF. As DNA, the CDR3 is TGTGCCAGCAGCTCGAGCGGGGGGTCCTACAATGAGCAGTTCTTC. The chain couples TRBV2 to TRBJ2-1; TRBD2 aligns across 9 bases. Germline V CDR1 and CDR2: SNHLY, FYNNEI. V dropped 6 bases and J dropped 1; count of bases not matched to a gene: 4. There are 15 residues in the CDR3.

The rearrangement uses TRBV19 and TRBJ1-2, with a possible D match to TRBD1 (5 bases). Germline V gene lookup returns CDR1 LNHDA and CDR2 SQIVND (reference sequence). This CDR3 is 11 amino acids long. Trimming shortened V by 10 bases and J by 6 bases, and 12 bases separated the two germline ends. In DNA, the CDR3 is TGTGCCACCTGGGGCCTTCATGGCTACACCTTC. It yields the protein CATWGLHGYTF.

The chain carries TRBV6-7 and TRBJ2-1, with D possibly matching TRBD2 (7 bases). TRBV6-7 is annotated as an ORF whose role is uncertain. Trimming took 0 bases from V and 7 from J, leaving 10 bases between them. There are 14 residues in the CDR3. DNA for the CDR3: TGTGCCAGCAGTTACTCGAGGGGGGGGAATGAGCAGTTCTTC. It encodes CASSYSRGGNEQFF.